This T cell receptor (beta chain) was sequenced during a study of blood T cell repertoires in COVID-19. There are 12 residues in the CDR3. Germline V lookup: CDR1 MDHEN, CDR2 SYDVKM. V lost 9 bases, J lost 8 bases, and 16 bases lay in between. The data were produced by immunoSEQ multiplex PCR, yet TCRdb's version contains in-frame clones alone and is incomplete. The data show around 400,000 clones, around 90% seen once. This TCR was sampled from a man aged 40-49 years with acute or convalescent COVID-19. J is TRBJ1-2 and V is TRBV28; no firm D call. Specimen: peripheral blood. The chain's CDR3 is CASHSFANGYTF. CDR3 nucleotide sequence: TGTGCCAGTCACAGCTTCGCTAACGGCTACACCTTC.